This TCR beta chain emerged from a study of beta chain features in type 1 diabetes. In the study overall: Cell yields, gender and age were comparable in patients and healthy donors.

The entirety of the isolated RNA underwent reverse transcription, so expressed TCRB transcripts were sequenced. Libraries were prepared by immunoSEQ multiplex PCR; TCRdb keeps only in-frame clonotypes and omits some of them. Here the sample spans hundreds of thousands of clones, around 15% being singletons. Concerning this clone: The antigen is not known.

The study, taken as a whole, reports: Among patients, naive, central memory and Treg TCRB repertoires appeared more similar than among healthy donors. Type 1 diabetes patients had fewer VDJ junction insertions and more deletions. Within each of all four CD4+ subsets, Type 1 diabetes patients had TCRB CDR3s that were moderately but significantly shorter.

CDR1 LNHDA and CDR2 SQIVND come from the germline V gene (reference sequence). This CDR3 is built from 15 residues. Between the trimmed V and J ends, which lost 3 bases and 2 bases, there was a span of 11 bases. The sequencing input was naive CD4+ T cells from blood. The source of this sequence is a young man with type 1 diabetes. J is TRBJ2-1 and V is TRBV19, with D perhaps matching TRBD2 (5 bases). The CDR3: CASSIPEVTYNEQFF. The CDR3 DNA reads TGTGCCAGTAGTATCCCGGAGGTCACCTACAATGAGCAGTTCTTC.